This TCR beta chain was sequenced for a study of CD8 T cells in ankylosing spondylitis. V lost 6 bases to trimming and J lost 5 bases; unmatched junction nucleotides: 13. Germline V gene sequence: CDR1 SGDLS, CDR2 YYNGEE. The CDR3 is 15 amino acids. Findings and limits, study-wide: As for the disease-linked clones, they showed a CD8+ phenotype and occurred at relatively low frequencies in peripheral blood. Blood from ankylosing spondylitis patients appeared to carry a characteristic roughly 8-variant TCR beta motif.

Ten or more counts support this clonotype. What it binds is unknown. One entry per CDR3 protein results from TCRdb running MiXCR on the 5' RACE reads. The sample records tens of thousands of distinct CDR3 sequences, 2.5% to 3% being singletons. This sequence originates from a male donor with ankylosing spondylitis or in good health (not recorded which). Source material: blood, either unsorted or a sorted T cell fraction (not recorded which). The chain uses TRBV9 and TRBJ2-5; 7 bases are shared with TRBD1. Here the CDR3 DNA reads TGTGCCAGCACTCTTAGAGGGACAGAGGGGGAGACCCAGTACTTC. This codes for CASTLRGTEGETQYF. Looking up the rest from reference TRBV9 and TRBJ2-5 gives the full variable domain: DSGVTQTPKHLITATGQRVTLRCSPRSGDLSVYWYQQSLDQGLQFLIQYYNGEERAKGNILERFSAQQFPDLHSELNLSSLELGDSALYFCASTLRGTEGETQYFGPGTRLLVL.